The entry below gives a single TCR beta chain sequence along with its context. Germline V gives CDR1 SGHRS, CDR2 YFSETQ. V lost 0 bases to trimming and J lost 4 bases, with 11 bases between them. CDR3 length: 14 amino acids. This entry comes from a study of cytomegalovirus exposure and HLA in healthy donors. With 60 Vbeta and 13 Jbeta primers, the PCR was carried out. Generated by immunoSEQ multiplex PCR, the TCRdb table keeps only in-frame clones and is missing some. This table holds over 50,000 clones, roughly 90% found once. The clonotype was recovered from a man under 40 in good health and CMV-seropositive. Material: PBMCs. The chain links TRBV5-1 to TRBJ2-7; D perhaps matches TRBD1 (5 bases). CDR3 region: CASSLEGQSYEQYF. CDR3 in DNA: TGCGCCAGCAGCTTGGAAGGACAAAGTTACGAGCAGTACTTC. Together with reference TRBV5-1 and TRBJ2-7, the CDR3 gives the full variable domain: KAGVTQTPRYLIKTRGQQVTLSCSPISGHRSVSWYQQTPGQGLQFLFEYFSETQRNKGNFPGRFSGRQFSNSRSEMNVSTLELGDSALYLCASSLEGQSYEQYFGPGTRLTVT.